This TCR beta chain was sequenced for a study of CD8 T cells in ankylosing spondylitis. On this clonotype: Its target is unknown.

CDR1 LGHNA and CDR2 YNFKEQ come from the germline V gene. Germline trimming cut 3 bases from V and 2 bases from J; bases unmatched to any gene: 5. This CDR3 comprises 16 residues. Quantitative 5'-RACE with molecular barcodes generated TCR beta libraries. Via MiXCR, TCRdb re-called the 5' RACE reads, giving one row per CDR3 protein. This table holds 290,000 or so distinct CDR3 sequences, less than 25% found once. Study findings and constraints: What seemed typical of ankylosing spondylitis blood was a TCR beta motif built from about eight highly homologous variants. Clones linked to disease, bearing a CD8+ phenotype, were relatively rare in peripheral blood. Matched ankylosing spondylitis synovial fluid reportedly showed significant enrichment of disease-linked clones.

The chain joins TRBV4-2 to TRBJ2-1; 9 bases agree with TRBD1. The sequenced sample consisted of blood, either unsorted or a sorted T cell fraction (not recorded which). The receptor's source is a female donor with ankylosing spondylitis or in good health (not recorded which). CDR3 nucleotides: TGTGCCAGCAGCCAGCTCGGGACAGGGCCCTACAATGAGCAGTTCTTC. Its protein is CASSQLGTGPYNEQFF.